This TCR beta chain was sequenced for a study of T cells in localized non-small cell lung cancer. Findings and caveats of the study: Only one tumor region was sequenced, so heterogeneity remains possible. Compared with tumor, uninvolved adjacent lung displayed greater T cell clonality, ranking highest overall.

As concerns this clone: The antigen is not known.

Trimming cost V 6 bases and J 6 bases; bases outside gene matches: 6. This CDR3 region has 14 residues. Germline assignment: CDR1 MNHNS and CDR2 SASEGT. Clones were sequenced by immunoSEQ multiplex PCR, and TCRdb holds only the in-frame ones, with some missing. The data contain under 25,000 clones, 90% to 95% of them seen just once; the ten biggest clones take up about 4.3%. This TCR was recovered from a male donor older than 55 with stage I squamous cell lung carcinoma. Sequenced here: peripheral blood, sampled before any cancer treatment. The genes are TRBV6-1 and TRBJ1-5; TRBD1 matches at 9 bases. DNA of the CDR3: TGTGCCAGCAGCGAGACAGGGGGGTCTCAGCCCCAGCATTTT. Translation gives CASSETGGSQPQHF.